A selection of T cell receptor beta chains follows, all from one sample in a study of Ad26.COV2.S vaccination and SARS-CoV-2 variants. TCRdb keeps only in-frame clones here, not all; method: immunoSEQ multiplex PCR. The sample comprises 360,000 or so clones, around 90% of which are singletons, and around 3.6% rests with the top ten. Sample: peripheral blood, taken in a trial of Ad26.COV2.S vaccine versus placebo. The receptors here all came from a person between 18 and 59 years old who received the Ad26.COV2.S COVID-19 vaccine or a placebo. Both conserved end residues are trimmed from each CDR3. A clone size is listed for some rows: how often the clone was seen (once, few, many), or a class if it is expanded.

V: TRBV19; size: -; CDR3: ASSLLWRSPDTQY
V: TRBV7-2; size: -; CDR3: ASSSWDRTNYGYT
V: TRBV7-9; size: -; CDR3: ASRRAGGEGTYEQY
V: TRBV5-1; size: -; CDR3: ASSPSGADVNEQF
V: TRBV9; size: -; CDR3: ASSPGPRVKKLF
V: TRBV6-2/TRBV6-3; size: -; CDR3: ASSVPPFLGDQPQH
V: TRBV7-9; size: once; CDR3: ASSPPTGGAGWDTQY
V: TRBV15; size: -; CDR3: ATSRGSERGGTDTQY
V: TRBV9; size: -; CDR3: ASSVMGTDTQY
V: TRBV19; size: -; CDR3: ASSMGTGSSPLH
V: TRBV18; size: -; CDR3: ASSPILSVQGANYGYT
V: TRBV28; size: -; CDR3: ASTWRGGYEKLF
V: TRBV4-2; size: -; CDR3: ASSPPGREQF
V: TRBV28; size: -; CDR3: ASRGGRGADTQY
V: TRBV2; size: once; CDR3: ASRKTTGELF
V: TRBV27; size: -; CDR3: ASSFRPGQGSYEQY
V: TRBV27; size: -; CDR3: ASSSGQGRNQPQH
V: TRBV11-1; size: -; CDR3: ASSLAGGYSYEQY
V: TRBV9; size: -; CDR3: ASSVGQGSEKLF
V: TRBV9; size: -; CDR3: ASSVGSYEQY
V: TRBV7-2; size: -; CDR3: ASSLAQAEKLF
V: TRBV18; size: -; CDR3: ASSPPGQGSEAF
V: TRBV4-2; size: -; CDR3: ASSQSSGASGELF
V: TRBV3-1/TRBV3-2; size: -; CDR3: ASRGGAEDTQY
V: TRBV7-3; size: -; CDR3: ASSLRAGGGWETQY
V: TRBV4-2; size: -; CDR3: ASSQDQAVARETQY
V: TRBV28; size: -; CDR3: ASNFDRKPYEQY
V: TRBV7-2; size: -; CDR3: ASSFQAGPYEQY
V: TRBV3-1/TRBV3-2; size: -; CDR3: ASSQDIWAHSPMGEETQY
V: TRBV7-9; size: -; CDR3: ASSFQGVYGYT
V: TRBV5-1; size: -; CDR3: ASIPEGARNTGELF
V: TRBV7-2; size: -; CDR3: ASSRTSGEETQY
V: TRBV19; size: few; CDR3: ASSINGQPYEQY
V: TRBV27; size: -; CDR3: ASSFQNGYGYT
V: TRBV19; size: -; CDR3: ASSIGAPSTGRGSITEAF
V: TRBV18; size: -; CDR3: ASSPSGAPDLGEQY
V: TRBV9; size: -; CDR3: ASSALAGNTDTQY
V: TRBV5-1; size: -; CDR3: ASSSDDRPTQY
V: TRBV7-3; size: -; CDR3: ASSLSPTGTGELF
V: TRBV6-6; size: -; CDR3: ASSYVRENTEAF
V: TRBV13; size: -; CDR3: ASSFLNQPQH
V: TRBV30; size: -; CDR3: AWIPKGLAGNEQY
V: TRBV4-2; size: -; CDR3: ASSHGGQGATEAF
V: TRBV28; size: -; CDR3: ASRISGNYEQY
V: TRBV5-4; size: -; CDR3: ASSLNRGLGEKLF
V: TRBV6-5; size: -; CDR3: ASSRQDPINSPLH
V: TRBV27; size: -; CDR3: ASSKDPGYNEQF
V: TRBV5-6; size: once; CDR3: ASRPPGTGPYEQY
V: TRBV2; size: -; CDR3: ASSRGGNTIY
V: TRBV30; size: -; CDR3: AWSIPAGGNTIY
V: TRBV4-3; size: -; CDR3: ASSQGAGYSYEQY
V: TRBV6-5; size: -; CDR3: ASSYFGTKNTEAF
V: TRBV19; size: -; CDR3: ASSGTSQETQY
V: TRBV6-5; size: -; CDR3: ASSYGGAVQETQY
V: TRBV18; size: -; CDR3: ASSPGIKGANEKLF
V: TRBV5-1; size: -; CDR3: ASSPGLAGGANTGELF
V: TRBV6-1; size: -; CDR3: ASSEARSNEQY
V: TRBV6-5; size: once; CDR3: ASSYERNEKLF
V: TRBV7-9; size: once; CDR3: ASSPDRGMNTEAF